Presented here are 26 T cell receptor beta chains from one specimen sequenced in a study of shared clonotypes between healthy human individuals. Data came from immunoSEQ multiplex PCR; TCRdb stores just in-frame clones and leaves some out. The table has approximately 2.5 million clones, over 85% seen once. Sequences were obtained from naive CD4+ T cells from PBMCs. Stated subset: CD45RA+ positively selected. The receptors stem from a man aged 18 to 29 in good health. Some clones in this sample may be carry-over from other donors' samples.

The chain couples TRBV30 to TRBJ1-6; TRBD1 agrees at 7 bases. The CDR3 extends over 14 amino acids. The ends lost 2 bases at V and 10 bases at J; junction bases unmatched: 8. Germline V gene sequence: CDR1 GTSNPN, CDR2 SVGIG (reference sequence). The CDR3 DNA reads TGTGCCTGGAGTCAGGGGGGTATTAGGTCACCCCTCCACTTT. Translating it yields CAWSQGGIRSPLHF.

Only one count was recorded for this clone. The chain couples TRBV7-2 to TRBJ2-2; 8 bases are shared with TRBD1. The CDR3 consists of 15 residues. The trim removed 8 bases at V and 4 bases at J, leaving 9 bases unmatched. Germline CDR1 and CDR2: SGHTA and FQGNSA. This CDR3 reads CASRRGTGLTGELFF. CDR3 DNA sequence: TGTGCCAGCCGTCGTGGGACAGGACTCACCGGGGAGCTGTTTTTT.

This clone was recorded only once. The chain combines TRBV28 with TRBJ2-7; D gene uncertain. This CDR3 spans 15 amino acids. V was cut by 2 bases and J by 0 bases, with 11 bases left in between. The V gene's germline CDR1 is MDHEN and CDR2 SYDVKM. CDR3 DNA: TGTGCCAGCAGTTTAATGAGAGGCGCCTCCTACGAGCAGTACTTC. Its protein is CASSLMRGASYEQYF. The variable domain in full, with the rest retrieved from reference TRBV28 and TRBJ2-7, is DVKVTQSSRYLVKRTGEKVFLECVQDMDHENMFWYRQDPGLGLRLIYFSYDVKMKEKGDIPEGYSVSREKKERFSLILESASTNQTSMYLCASSLMRGASYEQYFGPGTRLTVT.

The CDR3 DNA is TGTGCCAGTAGTATCGTCCACAGGGCCCGAAGTCCTCTGGGGGCAAACATTCAGTACTTC. Protein sequence: CASSIVHRARSPLGANIQYF. The chain employs TRBV19 and TRBJ2-4; perhaps TRBD1 as D (6 bases). The germline V gene has CDR1 LNHDA and CDR2 SQIVND (reference sequence). The CDR3 length is 20 residues. V gave up 3 bases and J gave up 6 bases, with 30 bases separating them.

The CDR3 region has the DNA TGTGCCAGCAGTTTCGAGACAGGTTTCTACGAGCAGTACTTC. Translation: CASSFETGFYEQYF. V usage is TRBV6-1 and J usage is TRBJ2-7; weak D call: TRBD1 (6 bases). The CDR3 is made up of 14 amino acids. CDR1 is MNHNS and CDR2 is SASEGT in the germline V gene. V gave up 5 bases and J gave up 3 bases, with 14 bases separating them.

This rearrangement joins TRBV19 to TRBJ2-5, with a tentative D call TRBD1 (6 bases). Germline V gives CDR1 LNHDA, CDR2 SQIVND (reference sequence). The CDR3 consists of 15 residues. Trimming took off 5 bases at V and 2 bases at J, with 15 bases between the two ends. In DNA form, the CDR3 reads TGTGCCAGTAGTGCAAACAGGGTTATACAAGAGACCCAGTACTTC. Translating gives CASSANRVIQETQYF.

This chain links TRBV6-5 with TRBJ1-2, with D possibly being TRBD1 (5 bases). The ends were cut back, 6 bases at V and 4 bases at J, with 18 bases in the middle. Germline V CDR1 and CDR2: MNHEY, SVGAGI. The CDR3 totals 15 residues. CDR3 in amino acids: CASSPSGGSAYGYTF. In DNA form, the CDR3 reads TGTGCCAGCAGCCCCTCCGGGGGGTCGGCCTATGGCTACACCTTC.

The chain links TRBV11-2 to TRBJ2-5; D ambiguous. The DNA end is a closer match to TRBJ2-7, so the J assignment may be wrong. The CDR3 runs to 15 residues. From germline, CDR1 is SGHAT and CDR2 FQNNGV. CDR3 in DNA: TGTGCCAGCAGCCCCCAAGGGCCAGCACTTCACGAGCAGTACTTC. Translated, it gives CASSPQGPALHEQYF.

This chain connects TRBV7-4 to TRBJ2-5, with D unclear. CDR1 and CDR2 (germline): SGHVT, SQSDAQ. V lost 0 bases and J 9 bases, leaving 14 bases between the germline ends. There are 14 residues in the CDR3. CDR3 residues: CASSLAVAIVPQYF. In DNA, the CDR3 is TGTGCCAGCAGCTTAGCGGTGGCCATAGTGCCCCAGTACTTC.

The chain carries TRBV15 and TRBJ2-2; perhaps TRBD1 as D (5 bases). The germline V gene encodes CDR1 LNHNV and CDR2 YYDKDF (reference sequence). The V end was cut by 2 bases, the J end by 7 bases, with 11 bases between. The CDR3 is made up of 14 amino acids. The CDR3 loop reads CATSRPQGNGELFF. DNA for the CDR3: TGTGCCACCAGCAGACCCCAGGGTAACGGGGAGCTGTTTTTT.

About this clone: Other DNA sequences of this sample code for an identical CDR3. CDR3 in amino acids: CASSSPGGGNTIYF. The CDR3 nucleotides are TGTGCCAGCAGTTCACCCGGGGGGGGAAACACCATATATTTT. The genes are TRBV28 and TRBJ1-3; D is perhaps TRBD1 (5 bases). Germline CDR1 MDHEN, CDR2 SYDVKM. The CDR3 runs to 14 residues. V was pared by 4 bases and J by 4 bases, with 11 bases between.

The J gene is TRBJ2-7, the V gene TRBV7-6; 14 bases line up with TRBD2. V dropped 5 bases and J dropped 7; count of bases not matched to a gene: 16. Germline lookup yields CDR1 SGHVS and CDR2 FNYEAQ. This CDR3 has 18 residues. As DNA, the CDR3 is TGTGCCAGCAGCCCGAACAGAGGACTAGCGGGAGGTGTTGGGGAGCAGTACTTC. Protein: CASSPNRGLAGGVGEQYF.

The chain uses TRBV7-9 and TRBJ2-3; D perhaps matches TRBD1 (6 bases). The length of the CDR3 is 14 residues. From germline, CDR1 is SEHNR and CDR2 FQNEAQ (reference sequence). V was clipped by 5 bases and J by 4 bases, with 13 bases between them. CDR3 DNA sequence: TGTGCCAGCAGCCGACGACAGGTCCCAGATACGCAGTATTTT. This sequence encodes CASSRRQVPDTQYF.

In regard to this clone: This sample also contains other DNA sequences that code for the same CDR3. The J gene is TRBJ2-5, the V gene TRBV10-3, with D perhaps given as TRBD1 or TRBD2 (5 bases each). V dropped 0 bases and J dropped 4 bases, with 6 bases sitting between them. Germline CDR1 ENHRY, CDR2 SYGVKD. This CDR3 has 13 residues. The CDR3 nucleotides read TGTGCCATCAGTGAGTCGAGGGGAGAGACCCAGTACTTC. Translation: CAISESRGETQYF.

The DNA for the CDR3 is TGTGCCAGCAGCCAAATGACAGGGGCGGACGGCTACACCTTC. It translates to CASSQMTGADGYTF. The genes are TRBV7-6 and TRBJ1-2; TRBD1 matches at 8 bases. The germline gives CDR1 SGHVS, CDR2 FNYEAQ. The CDR3 sequence is 14 residues long. Trimming took 5 bases from V and 8 from J; bases not matched to a gene: 10.

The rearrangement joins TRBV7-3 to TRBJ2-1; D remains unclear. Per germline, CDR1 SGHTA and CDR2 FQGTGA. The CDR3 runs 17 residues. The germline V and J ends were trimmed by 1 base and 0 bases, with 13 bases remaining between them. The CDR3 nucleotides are TGTGCCAGCAGCTTAAGCCCCCACAGAGACTCCTACAATGAGCAGTTCTTC. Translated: CASSLSPHRDSYNEQFF.

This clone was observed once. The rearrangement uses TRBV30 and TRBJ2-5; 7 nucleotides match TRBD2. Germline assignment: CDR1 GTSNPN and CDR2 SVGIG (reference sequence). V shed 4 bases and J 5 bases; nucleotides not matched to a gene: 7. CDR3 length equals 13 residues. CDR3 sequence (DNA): TGTGCCTGGACGGCGGGAGTATATGAGACCCAGTACTTC. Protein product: CAWTAGVYETQYF.

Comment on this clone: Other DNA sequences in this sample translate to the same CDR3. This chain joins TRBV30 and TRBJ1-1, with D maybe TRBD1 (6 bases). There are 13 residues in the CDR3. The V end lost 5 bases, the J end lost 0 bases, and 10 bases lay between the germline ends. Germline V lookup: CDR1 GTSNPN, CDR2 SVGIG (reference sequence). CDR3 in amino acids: CAWSGQLNTEAFF. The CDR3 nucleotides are TGTGCCTGGTCGGGACAATTGAACACTGAAGCTTTCTTT.

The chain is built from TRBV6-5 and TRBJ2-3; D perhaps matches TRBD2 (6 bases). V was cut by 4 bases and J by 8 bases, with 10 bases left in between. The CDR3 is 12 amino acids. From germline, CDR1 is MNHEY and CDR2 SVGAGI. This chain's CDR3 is CASSSMGGTQYF. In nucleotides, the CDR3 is TGTGCCAGCAGTTCCATGGGAGGTACGCAGTATTTT.

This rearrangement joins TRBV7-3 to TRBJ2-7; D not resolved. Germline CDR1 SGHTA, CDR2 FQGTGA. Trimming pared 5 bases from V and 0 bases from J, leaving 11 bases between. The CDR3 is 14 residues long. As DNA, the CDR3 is TGTGCCAGCAGCCTAGAACTAACCTCCTACGAGCAGTACTTC. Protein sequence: CASSLELTSYEQYF.

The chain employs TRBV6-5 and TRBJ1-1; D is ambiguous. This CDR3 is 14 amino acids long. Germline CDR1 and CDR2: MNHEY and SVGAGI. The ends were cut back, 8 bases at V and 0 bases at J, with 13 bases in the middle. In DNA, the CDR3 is TGTGCCAGCGGGCTGGGTTTGGTGAACACTGAAGCTTTCTTT. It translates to CASGLGLVNTEAFF.

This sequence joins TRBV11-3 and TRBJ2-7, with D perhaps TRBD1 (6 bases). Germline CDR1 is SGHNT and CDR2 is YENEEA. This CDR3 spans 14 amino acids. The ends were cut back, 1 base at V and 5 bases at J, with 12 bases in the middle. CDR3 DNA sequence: TGTGCCAGCAGCTTAGGGCAGGGGACCCACGAGCAGTACTTC. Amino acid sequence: CASSLGQGTHEQYF.

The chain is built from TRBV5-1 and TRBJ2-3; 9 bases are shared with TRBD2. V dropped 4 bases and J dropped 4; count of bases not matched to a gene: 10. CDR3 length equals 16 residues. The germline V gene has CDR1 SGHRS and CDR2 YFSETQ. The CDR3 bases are TGCGCCAGCAGCACTGGTGGGACTAGCCTACCAGATACGCAGTATTTT. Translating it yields CASSTGGTSLPDTQYF.

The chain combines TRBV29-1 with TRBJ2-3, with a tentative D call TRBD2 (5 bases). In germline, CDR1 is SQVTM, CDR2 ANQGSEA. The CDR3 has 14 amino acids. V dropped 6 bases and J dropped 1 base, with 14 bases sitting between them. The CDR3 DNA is TGCAGCGTAGGACTCGTCACGGGCACAGATACGCAGTATTTT. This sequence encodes CSVGLVTGTDTQYF.

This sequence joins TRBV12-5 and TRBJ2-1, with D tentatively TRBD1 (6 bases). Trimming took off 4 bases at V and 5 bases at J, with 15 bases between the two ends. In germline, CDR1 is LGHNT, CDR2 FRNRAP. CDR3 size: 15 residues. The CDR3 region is CASGSRGSGDNEQFF. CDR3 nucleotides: TGTGCTAGTGGTTCTAGGGGGTCTGGGGACAATGAGCAGTTCTTC.

CDR3 region: CASSLKFRVGTEAFF. CDR3 nucleotides: TGTGCCAGCAGTTTGAAATTCAGGGTGGGCACTGAAGCTTTCTTT. The chain links TRBV6-5 to TRBJ1-1; D is possibly TRBD1 (5 bases). Germline V gene sequence: CDR1 MNHEY, CDR2 SVGAGI. V lost 4 bases, J lost 4 bases, and 16 bases lay in between. This CDR3 region has 15 residues.